This T cell receptor (beta chain) is from a study of PD-1 blockade in classical Hodgkin lymphoma. General study results and limits: Unlike CD8+ TCR diversity, which did not rise significantly by C4D1, CD4+ TCR diversity did. Sources of repertoire differences remain undefined, possibly disease activity or prior therapy.

Sequencing was performed with immunoSEQ multiplex PCR; in TCRdb, only in-frame clones are kept and a portion is missing. The data show 50,000 to 75,000 clones, approximately 88% seen once. Concerning this clone itself: Its antigen is not known.

Germline values: CDR1 SGHTA, CDR2 FQGNSA. The CDR3 has 14 residues. V lost 4 bases, J lost 1 base, and 7 bases lay in between. After autologous stem cell transplantation all patients relapsed, and prior brentuximab vedotin exposure differed between cohorts. Best responses included complete response and partial response; otherwise, the best response was progressive disease. This receptor was identified in a human donor with classical Hodgkin lymphoma. This specimen was peripheral blood mononuclear cells (PBMCs), taken at baseline. This sequence joins TRBV7-2 and TRBJ2-2; D possibly corresponds to TRBD1 (5 bases). CDR3 residues: CASSSTGNTGELFF. In DNA form, the CDR3 reads TGTGCCAGCAGCTCCACAGGGAACACCGGGGAGCTGTTTTTT.